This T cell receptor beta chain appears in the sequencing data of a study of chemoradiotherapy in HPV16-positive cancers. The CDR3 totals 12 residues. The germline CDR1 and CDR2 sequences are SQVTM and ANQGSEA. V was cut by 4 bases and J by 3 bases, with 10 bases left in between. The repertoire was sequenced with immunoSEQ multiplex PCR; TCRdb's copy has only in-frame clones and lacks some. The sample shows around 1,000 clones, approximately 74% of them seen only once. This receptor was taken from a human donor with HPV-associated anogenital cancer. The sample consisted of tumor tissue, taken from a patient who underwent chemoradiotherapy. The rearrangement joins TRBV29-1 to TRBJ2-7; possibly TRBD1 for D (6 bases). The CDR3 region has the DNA TGCAGCGTTGCGACAGGAAACTACGAGCAGTACTTC. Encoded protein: CSVATGNYEQYF.